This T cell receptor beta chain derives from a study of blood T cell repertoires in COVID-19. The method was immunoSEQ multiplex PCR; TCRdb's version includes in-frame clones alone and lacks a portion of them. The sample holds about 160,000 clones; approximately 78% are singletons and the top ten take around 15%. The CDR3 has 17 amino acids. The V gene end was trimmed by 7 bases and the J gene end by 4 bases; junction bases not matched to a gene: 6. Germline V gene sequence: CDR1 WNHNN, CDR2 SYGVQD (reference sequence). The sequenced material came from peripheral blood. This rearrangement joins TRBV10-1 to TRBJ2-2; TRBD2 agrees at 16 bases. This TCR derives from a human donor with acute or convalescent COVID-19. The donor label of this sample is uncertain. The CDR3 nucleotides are TGCGCCAGCAACCCGGGACTAGCGGGGGGGAGCACCGGGGAGCTGTTTTTT. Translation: CASNPGLAGGSTGELFF.